A selection of T cell receptor beta chains follows, all from one sample in a study of T cells in Graves' hyperthyroidism and ophthalmopathy. TCRdb processed the multiplex PCR reads anew with MiXCR; each CDR3 protein has one entry. The sample has roughly 500,000 distinct CDR3 sequences, around 22% seen once. The sequenced material came from blood. These TCRs come from a woman aged 25-40 years with Graves' ophthalmopathy. CDR3s include the opening cysteine and the closing phenylalanine or tryptophan. The D gene is left open where the match is weak. Clone size is given for some rows only: seen once, a few or many times, or a class if the clone is expanded.

clone_size: many; d_call: NA; j_call: TRBJ2-7; v_call: TRBV12-5; cdr3_aa: CASGLADTNEQYF; cdr3_nt: TGTGCTAGTGGTTTGGCGGACACGAACGAGCAGTACTTC
clone_size: NA; d_call: TRBD2; j_call: TRBJ2-7; v_call: TRBV12-5; cdr3_aa: CASGLVLLAGGPPANYEQYF; cdr3_nt: TGTGCTAGTGGTTTGGTATTGCTAGCGGGGGGGCCCCCGGCCAACTACGAGCAGTACTTC
clone_size: NA; d_call: NA; j_call: TRBJ1-2; v_call: TRBV30; cdr3_aa: CAWMIFGGYTF; cdr3_nt: TGTGCCTGGATGATTTTCGGTGGCTACACCTTC
clone_size: many; d_call: TRBD1; j_call: TRBJ1-2; v_call: TRBV20-1; cdr3_aa: CSASRTGGFGYGYTF; cdr3_nt: TGCAGTGCTAGTCGGACAGGGGGCTTTGGCTATGGCTACACCTTC
clone_size: NA; d_call: TRBD1; j_call: TRBJ1-1; v_call: TRBV5-1; cdr3_aa: CASQRGQDTEAFF; cdr3_nt: TGCGCCAGTCAGAGGGGGCAGGACACTGAAGCTTTCTTT
clone_size: NA; d_call: NA; j_call: TRBJ2-7; v_call: TRBV5-6; cdr3_aa: CASSPEGTYDQYF; cdr3_nt: TGTGCCAGCAGCCCAGAGGGAACCTACGATCAGTACTTC
clone_size: many; d_call: NA; j_call: TRBJ1-1; v_call: TRBV11-2; cdr3_aa: CASSAGLGTEAFF; cdr3_nt: TGTGCCAGCAGCGCGGGTCTTGGCACTGAAGCTTTCTTT
clone_size: many; d_call: NA; j_call: TRBJ1-1; v_call: TRBV6-2/TRBV6-3; cdr3_aa: CASSYPGTLGTEAFF; cdr3_nt: TGTGCCAGCAGTTACCCGGGTACTCTCGGCACGGAAGCTTTCTTT
clone_size: NA; d_call: NA; j_call: TRBJ2-7; v_call: TRBV20-1; cdr3_aa: CSARSRPSNEQYF; cdr3_nt: TGCAGTGCTAGATCTAGGCCTTCGAACGAGCAGTACTTC
clone_size: many; d_call: TRBD1; j_call: TRBJ1-1; v_call: TRBV28; cdr3_aa: CASSLRQGQAFF; cdr3_nt: TGTGCCAGCAGCTTGCGACAGGGCCAAGCTTTCTTT
clone_size: few; d_call: NA; j_call: TRBJ1-2; v_call: TRBV6-1; cdr3_aa: CASNGVDNGYTF; cdr3_nt: TGTGCCAGCAACGGGGTCGACAATGGCTACACCTTC
clone_size: many; d_call: NA; j_call: TRBJ1-5; v_call: TRBV20-1; cdr3_aa: CSARPNDNQPQHF; cdr3_nt: TGCAGTGCCCGACCAAACGACAATCAGCCCCAGCATTTT
clone_size: NA; d_call: TRBD1; j_call: TRBJ1-2; v_call: TRBV24-1; cdr3_aa: CATSDPGQDYGYTF; cdr3_nt: TGTGCCACCAGTGATCCCGGACAGGACTATGGCTACACCTTC
clone_size: NA; d_call: NA; j_call: TRBJ1-2; v_call: TRBV2; cdr3_aa: CASNQVGGYGYTF; cdr3_nt: TGTGCCAGCAACCAGGTGGGCGGCTATGGCTACACCTTC
clone_size: many; d_call: NA; j_call: TRBJ1-1; v_call: TRBV5-1; cdr3_aa: CASSLNTLNTEAFF; cdr3_nt: TGCGCCAGCAGCTTGAACACACTGAACACTGAAGCTTTCTTT
clone_size: many; d_call: NA; j_call: TRBJ2-7; v_call: TRBV20-1; cdr3_aa: CSASLQGYEQYF; cdr3_nt: TGCAGTGCTAGTTTGCAGGGGTACGAGCAGTACTTC
clone_size: few; d_call: NA; j_call: TRBJ1-1; v_call: TRBV27; cdr3_aa: CASSLLTGDTEAFF; cdr3_nt: TGTGCCAGCAGTTTACTCACGGGGGACACTGAAGCTTTCTTT
clone_size: many; d_call: TRBD1; j_call: TRBJ1-2; v_call: TRBV20-1; cdr3_aa: CSARDTGGKGGYTF; cdr3_nt: TGCAGTGCTAGGGATACAGGGGGCAAGGGAGGCTACACCTTC
clone_size: many; d_call: TRBD1; j_call: TRBJ1-5; v_call: TRBV6-2/TRBV6-3; cdr3_aa: CASSDRGVTNQPQHF; cdr3_nt: TGTGCCAGCAGCGACAGGGGAGTTACAAATCAGCCCCAGCATTTT
clone_size: few; d_call: NA; j_call: TRBJ1-2; v_call: TRBV2; cdr3_aa: CASKGQPTLVYGYTF; cdr3_nt: TGTGCCAGCAAGGGACAACCTACTCTCGTCTATGGCTACACCTTC
clone_size: NA; d_call: TRBD1; j_call: TRBJ2-7; v_call: TRBV7-2; cdr3_aa: CASSLAGGPGTGVYEQYF; cdr3_nt: TGTGCCAGCAGCTTAGCGGGGGGTCCCGGGACAGGGGTCTACGAGCAGTACTTC
clone_size: many; d_call: TRBD1; j_call: TRBJ2-7; v_call: TRBV7-2; cdr3_aa: CASSRMTGSNEQYF; cdr3_nt: TGTGCCAGCAGCCGTATGACAGGGTCAAACGAGCAGTACTTC
clone_size: NA; d_call: NA; j_call: TRBJ1-1; v_call: TRBV6-1; cdr3_aa: CASSEGDMNTEAFF; cdr3_nt: TGTGCCAGCAGTGAAGGCGACATGAACACTGAAGCTTTCTTT
clone_size: many; d_call: NA; j_call: TRBJ2-7; v_call: TRBV7-3; cdr3_aa: CASSRGDFGEQYF; cdr3_nt: TGTGCCAGCAGCCGAGGGGACTTTGGGGAGCAGTACTTC
clone_size: NA; d_call: NA; j_call: TRBJ1-1; v_call: TRBV3-1; cdr3_aa: CASSPQRATEAFF; cdr3_nt: TGTGCCAGCAGCCCCCAAAGGGCCACTGAAGCTTTCTTT
clone_size: few; d_call: NA; j_call: TRBJ2-2; v_call: TRBV7-3; cdr3_aa: CASSPDPGLRIGELFF; cdr3_nt: TGTGCCAGCAGCCCAGATCCAGGGCTTCGCATCGGGGAGCTGTTTTTT
clone_size: few; d_call: TRBD1; j_call: TRBJ1-1; v_call: TRBV4-2; cdr3_aa: CASSQAWMEGAGTEAFF; cdr3_nt: TGTGCCAGCAGCCAAGCGTGGATGGAGGGGGCCGGCACTGAAGCTTTCTTT
clone_size: NA; d_call: NA; j_call: TRBJ1-1; v_call: TRBV6-2/TRBV6-3; cdr3_aa: CASRPPGGWALEAFF; cdr3_nt: TGTGCCAGCAGGCCCCCCGGAGGTTGGGCCCTTGAAGCTTTCTTT
clone_size: many; d_call: NA; j_call: TRBJ2-5; v_call: TRBV27; cdr3_aa: CASRARAQETQYF; cdr3_nt: TGTGCCAGCAGAGCCAGGGCCCAGGAGACCCAGTACTTC
clone_size: many; d_call: NA; j_call: TRBJ1-5; v_call: TRBV30; cdr3_aa: CAWRVQNQPQHF; cdr3_nt: TGTGCCTGGAGAGTTCAGAATCAGCCCCAGCATTTT
clone_size: few; d_call: NA; j_call: TRBJ1-1; v_call: TRBV20-1; cdr3_aa: CSARRPRGTEAFF; cdr3_nt: TGCAGTGCTAGACGGCCTCGGGGCACTGAAGCTTTCTTT
clone_size: many; d_call: NA; j_call: TRBJ2-7; v_call: TRBV27; cdr3_aa: CASSFGDQTYEQYF; cdr3_nt: TGTGCCAGCAGTTTCGGGGACCAAACCTACGAGCAGTACTTC
clone_size: many; d_call: NA; j_call: TRBJ1-1; v_call: TRBV6-2/TRBV6-3; cdr3_aa: CASRTGIMNTEAFF; cdr3_nt: TGTGCCAGCAGGACCGGGATAATGAACACTGAAGCTTTCTTT
clone_size: NA; d_call: TRBD1; j_call: TRBJ2-7; v_call: TRBV10-3; cdr3_aa: CAIRVDIGGRDEQYF; cdr3_nt: TGTGCCATCAGAGTGGATATAGGGGGCAGGGACGAGCAGTACTTC
clone_size: many; d_call: NA; j_call: TRBJ1-1; v_call: TRBV7-9; cdr3_aa: CASSLIGSGDTEAFF; cdr3_nt: TGTGCCAGCAGCTTAATCGGATCGGGGGACACTGAAGCTTTCTTT
clone_size: NA; d_call: TRBD1; j_call: TRBJ1-5; v_call: TRBV3-1; cdr3_aa: CASSRTGTNQPQHF; cdr3_nt: TGTGCCAGCAGTAGGACAGGGACGAATCAGCCCCAGCATTTT
clone_size: once; d_call: NA; j_call: TRBJ2-7; v_call: TRBV6-2/TRBV6-3; cdr3_aa: CASSYPPSGSSQGTYEQYF; cdr3_nt: TGTGCCAGCAGTTACCCTCCAAGCGGCAGCTCCCAGGGGACTTACGAGCAGTACTTC
clone_size: NA; d_call: TRBD1; j_call: TRBJ1-1; v_call: TRBV4-3; cdr3_aa: CASSQAPGEGAQEAFF; cdr3_nt: TGCGCCAGCAGCCAAGCCCCCGGTGAGGGGGCGCAGGAAGCTTTCTTT
clone_size: many; d_call: TRBD1; j_call: TRBJ1-1; v_call: TRBV28; cdr3_aa: CASTWTGFNTEAFF; cdr3_nt: TGTGCCAGCACTTGGACAGGGTTTAACACTGAAGCTTTCTTT
clone_size: many; d_call: NA; j_call: TRBJ2-7; v_call: TRBV6-5; cdr3_aa: CASSYTPAGYEQYF; cdr3_nt: TGTGCCAGCAGTTACACCCCTGCTGGGTACGAGCAGTACTTC
clone_size: many; d_call: NA; j_call: TRBJ1-6; v_call: TRBV6-1; cdr3_aa: CASSARQSSYNSPLHF; cdr3_nt: TGTGCCAGCAGCGCCCGACAGAGCTCCTATAATTCACCCCTCCACTTT
clone_size: few; d_call: NA; j_call: TRBJ1-2; v_call: TRBV20-1; cdr3_aa: CSAALEAGAPNYGYTF; cdr3_nt: TGCAGTGCCGCCCTTGAGGCAGGGGCCCCGAACTATGGCTACACCTTC
clone_size: many; d_call: TRBD1; j_call: TRBJ1-5; v_call: TRBV30; cdr3_aa: CAWGTGYSNQPQHF; cdr3_nt: TGTGCCTGGGGGACAGGATATAGCAATCAGCCCCAGCATTTT
clone_size: many; d_call: NA; j_call: TRBJ2-5; v_call: TRBV20-1; cdr3_aa: CSARDLGTETQYF; cdr3_nt: TGCAGTGCTAGAGATCTAGGGACCGAGACCCAGTACTTC
clone_size: many; d_call: NA; j_call: TRBJ2-7; v_call: TRBV5-1; cdr3_aa: CASSLGGNYEQYF; cdr3_nt: TGCGCCAGCAGCTTGGGTGGAAACTACGAGCAGTACTTC
clone_size: few; d_call: NA; j_call: TRBJ1-5; v_call: TRBV4-1; cdr3_aa: CASSQGRVQPQHF; cdr3_nt: TGCGCCAGCAGCCAAGGCAGGGTTCAGCCCCAGCATTTT
clone_size: many; d_call: TRBD1; j_call: TRBJ2-5; v_call: TRBV7-9; cdr3_aa: CASSVGATGGETQYF; cdr3_nt: TGTGCCAGCAGCGTAGGGGCGACAGGGGGCGAGACCCAGTACTTC
clone_size: few; d_call: NA; j_call: TRBJ2-4; v_call: TRBV24-1; cdr3_aa: CAPYIAKNIQYF; cdr3_nt: TGTGCCCCGTACATAGCCAAAAACATTCAGTACTTC
clone_size: NA; d_call: NA; j_call: TRBJ1-1; v_call: TRBV6-1; cdr3_aa: CASSEPPGAVTTEAFF; cdr3_nt: TGTGCCAGCAGTGAACCCCCCGGGGCCGTGACCACTGAAGCTTTCTTT
clone_size: NA; d_call: NA; j_call: TRBJ2-5; v_call: TRBV7-2; cdr3_aa: CASSLAGKQETQYF; cdr3_nt: TGTGCCAGCAGCTTAGCGGGCAAACAAGAGACCCAGTACTTC
clone_size: NA; d_call: NA; j_call: TRBJ2-7; v_call: TRBV6-1; cdr3_aa: CARRTTLYEQYF; cdr3_nt: TGTGCCAGAAGGACTACGTTGTACGAGCAGTACTTC
clone_size: NA; d_call: NA; j_call: TRBJ2-7; v_call: TRBV4-1; cdr3_aa: CASSQGDGFYEQYF; cdr3_nt: TGCGCCAGCAGCCAAGGGGACGGTTTTTACGAGCAGTACTTC
clone_size: few; d_call: NA; j_call: TRBJ2-4; v_call: TRBV19; cdr3_aa: CASSIAGAGNIKYF; cdr3_nt: TGTGCCAGTAGTATCGCGGGGGCGGGAAACATTAAGTACTTC
clone_size: many; d_call: NA; j_call: TRBJ1-2; v_call: TRBV7-2; cdr3_aa: CASSLAAGSYGYTF; cdr3_nt: TGTGCCAGCAGCTTAGCGGCAGGTAGCTATGGCTACACCTTC
clone_size: NA; d_call: TRBD1; j_call: TRBJ1-2; v_call: TRBV12-3/TRBV12-4; cdr3_aa: CASSSRTGGLDYGYTF; cdr3_nt: TGTGCCAGCAGTTCGCGGACAGGGGGATTGGACTATGGCTACACCTTC
clone_size: NA; d_call: NA; j_call: TRBJ2-7; v_call: TRBV5-1; cdr3_aa: CASSLVRGEDEQYF; cdr3_nt: TGCGCCAGCAGCTTGGTGCGGGGTGAGGACGAGCAGTACTTC